Each of the 29 T cell receptor beta chains below was sequenced from the same sample in a study of cytotoxic CD8 clonotypes in ibrutinib-treated CLL. Measured with immunoSEQ multiplex PCR; TCRdb has only the in-frame clones, and not every one. The sample carries approximately 330,000 clones, roughly 85% recorded once. This specimen was PBMCs, taken before ibrutinib treatment. These receptors were taken from a human donor with chronic lymphocytic leukemia.

The chain combines TRBV7-8 with TRBJ1-5, with D unclear. Germline CDR1 SGHVS, CDR2 FQNEAQ. Deletions cut 4 bases from V and 0 bases from J, with 16 bases between. The CDR3 runs 17 residues. The CDR3 DNA is TGTGCCAGCAGCTCTCGGGGTGGCTTAGATAGCAATCAGCCCCAGCATTTT. It yields the protein CASSSRGGLDSNQPQHF.

V and J are TRBV4-3 and TRBJ2-7; 10 positions agree with TRBD2. In germline, CDR1 is LGHNA, CDR2 YSLEER. The CDR3 contains 18 residues. V gave up 0 bases and J gave up 4 bases; unmatched junction bases: 12. CDR3 amino acids: CASSQEVTIAGGLYEQYF. The DNA for the CDR3 is TGCGCCAGCAGCCAAGAAGTTACGATAGCGGGAGGTTTATACGAGCAGTACTTC.

The rearrangement uses TRBV29-1 and TRBJ1-1, with a weak D call TRBD1 (6 bases). The V end lost 0 bases, the J end lost 4 bases, and 18 bases lay between the germline ends. The CDR3 sequence is 16 residues long. Germline CDR1 and CDR2: SQVTM and ANQGSEA. The CDR3, as DNA: TGCAGCGTTGAAGATCTGCCGGACAGTCTGTTCACTGAAGCTTTCTTT. Translated, it gives CSVEDLPDSLFTEAFF.

This chain uses TRBV29-1 with TRBJ1-4, with TRBD1 identical over 10 bases. This CDR3 comprises 14 residues. Germline CDR1 and CDR2: SQVTM and ANQGSEA. The V and J ends lost 7 bases and 11 bases, in that order; junction bases with no gene match: 13. Here the CDR3 reads CSAFLPGTGDKLFF. The CDR3 nucleotides read TGCAGCGCCTTCCTTCCCGGGACAGGGGATAAACTGTTTTTT.

J is TRBJ1-4 and V is TRBV5-1; 8 positions match TRBD1. Germline loops: CDR1 SGHRS, CDR2 YFSETQ. J lost 9 bases, V lost 4 bases, and 11 bases had no gene match. This CDR3 spans 15 amino acids. The CDR3 DNA follows: TGCGCCAGCAGCCCCCCCGACGGACAGGGAAAAAAACTGTTTTTT. Translated: CASSPPDGQGKKLFF. Full variable domain (missing parts from reference TRBV5-1 and TRBJ1-4): KAGVTQTPRYLIKTRGQQVTLSCSPISGHRSVSWYQQTPGQGLQFLFEYFSETQRNKGNFPGRFSGRQFSNSRSEMNVSTLELGDSALYLCASSPPDGQGKKLFFGSGTQLSVL.

V is TRBV30 and J is TRBJ2-7; 7 bases agree with TRBD2. Losses at the gene ends were 6 bases for V and 3 bases for J; bases not matched to a gene: 8. The CDR3 contains 13 residues. The germline V gene has CDR1 GTSNPN and CDR2 SVGIG (reference sequence). The CDR3 nucleotides read TGTGCCTGTTTAGCGGGTCCCCTCTACGAGCAGTACTTC. It specifies CACLAGPLYEQYF.

This chain connects TRBV11-3 to TRBJ2-7; 9 positions match TRBD2. Trimming cost V 4 bases and J 4 bases; bases outside gene matches: 2. The CDR3 is made up of 13 amino acids. From germline, CDR1 is SGHNT and CDR2 YENEEA. The CDR3 region has the DNA TGTGCCAGCAGCTATAGCGGGAGTTACGAGCAGTACTTC. It is translated as CASSYSGSYEQYF.

V usage is TRBV7-2 and J usage is TRBJ2-3, with D possibly TRBD2 on 5 matching bases. V was cut by 1 base and J by 2 bases, with 7 bases left in between. The CDR3 totals 14 residues. Germline CDR1 SGHTA, CDR2 FQGNSA. In nucleotides, the CDR3 is TGTGCCAGCAGCTTAGACGGGAACACAGATACGCAGTATTTT. The encoded protein is CASSLDGNTDTQYF.

The genes are TRBV5-6 and TRBJ1-5; weak D call: TRBD1 (5 bases). The germline gives CDR1 SGHDT, CDR2 YYEEEE. V lost 4 bases and J 6 bases, leaving 8 bases between the germline ends. This CDR3 is built from 12 residues. The DNA for the CDR3 is TGTGCCAGCAGCCTAGACAGTCAGCCCCAGCATTTT. Translation gives CASSLDSQPQHF.

CDR3 region: CASSQFSNTGELFF. The DNA for the CDR3 is TGCGCCAGCAGCCAATTCAGCAACACCGGGGAGCTGTTTTTT. The chain is built from TRBV4-3 and TRBJ2-2; the D is unclear. V lost 2 bases to trimming and J lost 2 bases, with 6 bases between them. This CDR3 is 14 amino acids long. Germline-derived CDR1 and CDR2 are LGHNA and YSLEER.

The chain employs TRBV4-3 and TRBJ2-2; D gene uncertain. Germline CDR1 is LGHNA and CDR2 is YSLEER. The CDR3 is 14 residues long. V lost 1 base and J 4 bases, leaving 7 bases between the germline ends. DNA for the CDR3: TGCGCCAGCAGCCAAGGGATAATCACCGGGGAGCTGTTTTTT. It encodes CASSQGIITGELFF.

This chain links TRBV2 with TRBJ2-7, with D perhaps matching TRBD2 (5 bases). Looked up from germline, CDR1 is SNHLY and CDR2 is FYNNEI. The CDR3 length is 14 residues. V was shortened by 4 bases and J by 0 bases, with 10 bases between the two germline ends. The CDR3 loop is CASSAEADSYEQYF. DNA for the CDR3: TGTGCCAGCAGTGCGGAGGCAGACTCCTACGAGCAGTACTTC.

Here the CDR3 reads CASTSGASGPGELFF. CDR3 coding DNA: TGTGCCAGCACCAGCGGGGCTAGCGGGCCCGGGGAGCTGTTTTTT. J is TRBJ2-2 and V is TRBV7-9, with TRBD2 matching 8 bases. The V gene end was trimmed by 7 bases and the J gene end by 6 bases; junction bases not matched to a gene: 10. CDR3 length: 15 amino acids. CDR1 is SEHNR and CDR2 is FQNEAQ in the germline V gene (reference sequence).

V and J are TRBV2 and TRBJ2-1; TRBD2 is a possible D gene (5 bases). Germline assignment: CDR1 SNHLY and CDR2 FYNNEI. The V end lost 10 bases, the J end lost 10 bases, and 14 bases lay between the germline ends. CDR3 size: 11 residues. CDR3 amino acids: CATQWRTEQFF. CDR3 coding DNA: TGTGCCACCCAATGGAGGACGGAGCAGTTCTTC.

CDR3 residues: CASSEVTSGREETQYF. CDR3 nucleotides: TGTGCCAGCAGTGAAGTTACTAGCGGGAGGGAAGAGACCCAGTACTTC. This chain joins TRBV6-1 and TRBJ2-5; 13 nucleotides line up with TRBD2. This CDR3 has 16 amino acids. The V segment lost 1 base and the J segment 3 bases; nucleotides outside the gene matches: 2. CDR1 is MNHNS, CDR2 SASEGT, per germline.

V is TRBV19 and J is TRBJ2-7; 7 nucleotides align to TRBD2. This CDR3 spans 13 amino acids. The germline gives CDR1 LNHDA, CDR2 SQIVND (reference sequence). The V and J ends lost 6 bases and 4 bases, in that order; junction bases with no gene match: 6. CDR3 sequence: CASSWTSGYEQYF. The CDR3, as DNA: TGTGCCAGTAGCTGGACTAGTGGGTACGAGCAGTACTTC.

This chain joins TRBV5-8 and TRBJ2-1, with no clear D. The germline V and J ends were trimmed by 0 bases and 10 bases, with 14 bases remaining between them. The CDR3 length is 14 residues. Germline V gene data show CDR1 as SGHTS and CDR2 as YDEGEE. The CDR3 reads CASSLGVSGLEQFF. The CDR3 DNA sequence: TGTGCCAGCAGCTTGGGAGTGAGTGGTTTAGAGCAGTTCTTC.

V and J are TRBV18 and TRBJ2-7; D is uncertain. Germline values: CDR1 KGHSH, CDR2 LQKENI. V was cut by 9 bases and J by 2 bases, with 14 bases left in between. The CDR3 runs 13 residues. The CDR3 DNA reads TGTGCCAGGAACACCGAGGTCACCTACGAGCAGTACTTC. Amino acid sequence: CARNTEVTYEQYF. The whole variable domain, remainder taken from reference TRBV18 and TRBJ2-7, is NAGVMQNPRHLVRRRGQEARLRCSPMKGHSHVYWYRQLPEEGLKFMVYLQKENIIDESGMPKERFSAEFPKEGPSILRIQQVVRGDSAAYFCARNTEVTYEQYFGPGTRLTVT.

The chain combines TRBV5-8 with TRBJ1-5, with 7 bases that match TRBD1. Looked up from germline, CDR1 is SGHTS and CDR2 is YDEGEE. Trimming cost V 4 bases and J 0 bases; bases outside gene matches: 7. The CDR3 covers 16 residues. The CDR3 DNA follows: TGTGCCAGCAGCCGACGACAGGGCTATAGCAATCAGCCCCAGCATTTT. Translation gives CASSRRQGYSNQPQHF.

The rearrangement uses TRBV7-2 and TRBJ2-7; possible D gene TRBD1, 7 bases. This CDR3 has 16 amino acids. Trimming removed 1 base at V and 4 bases at J, with 17 bases between. The germline V gene has CDR1 SGHTA and CDR2 FQGNSA. CDR3 coding DNA: TGTGCCAGCAGCTTAGTAGGGGGCGGGATCGCATACGAGCAGTACTTC. Its protein is CASSLVGGGIAYEQYF.

The chain joins TRBV30 to TRBJ2-1; 14 nucleotides align to TRBD2. The V gene's germline CDR1 is GTSNPN and CDR2 SVGIG (reference sequence). CDR3 size: 18 residues. The trim removed 0 bases at V and 6 bases at J, leaving 10 bases unmatched. The CDR3 region has the DNA TGTGCCTGGAGTGTAAGAAGGGGGACTAGCGGGAGACCCAATGAGCAGTTCTTC. Translating gives CAWSVRRGTSGRPNEQFF.

J is TRBJ2-7 and V is TRBV7-9; TRBD2 aligns across 8 bases. Germline V gene lookup returns CDR1 SEHNR and CDR2 FQNEAQ (reference sequence). The CDR3 sequence is 15 residues long. Trimming at V came to 5 bases and at J to 6 bases, leaving 12 bases not matched to a gene. The CDR3 loop reads CASSGSAGGRREQYF. CDR3 bases: TGTGCCAGCAGCGGGTCGGCGGGAGGCCGGCGCGAGCAGTACTTC.

The gene calls are TRBV7-2 and TRBJ2-1; D is undetermined. Germline CDR1 is SGHTA and CDR2 is FQGNSA. This CDR3 comprises 12 residues. The ends were cut back, 4 bases at V and 11 bases at J, with 12 bases in the middle. The CDR3 reads CASSWFDGQQFF. The CDR3 nucleotides are TGTGCCAGCAGCTGGTTCGATGGTCAGCAGTTCTTC.

This chain links TRBV23-1 with TRBJ1-5; 12 nucleotides agree with TRBD1. TRBV23-1 is an ORF; its function is uncertain. The CDR3 runs to 17 residues. V lost 7 bases and J lost 0; bases outside the gene matches: 7. The CDR3 sequence: CASIRGDRGHSNQPQHF. The CDR3 DNA reads as TGCGCCAGCATACGTGGGGACAGGGGGCATAGCAATCAGCCCCAGCATTTT.

V usage is TRBV30 and J usage is TRBJ1-4; D remains ambiguous. The germline gives CDR1 GTSNPN, CDR2 SVGIG (reference sequence). This CDR3 contains 13 residues. V gave up 4 bases and J gave up 5 bases, with 11 bases separating them. The CDR3 sequence is CAWNQRPNEKLFF. Written as DNA, the CDR3 is TGTGCCTGGAATCAGCGACCAAATGAAAAACTGTTTTTT.

The J gene is TRBJ2-7, the V gene TRBV28; D is possibly TRBD1 (7 bases). Germline loops: CDR1 MDHEN, CDR2 SYDVKM. The ends were cut back, 8 bases at V and 2 bases at J, with 16 bases in the middle. The CDR3 extends over 14 amino acids. This chain's CDR3 is CASRRAGGTYEQYF. The CDR3 region has the DNA TGTGCCAGCCGTCGAGCAGGGGGGACCTACGAGCAGTACTTC.

The V and J genes are TRBV4-2 and TRBJ1-3, with D possibly TRBD1 on 5 matching bases. The CDR3 contains 18 residues. The V and J ends lost 1 base and 2 bases respectively, with 18 bases between them. Germline-derived CDR1 and CDR2 are LGHNA and YNFKEQ. This CDR3 reads CASSQVGKGLEAGNTIYF. CDR3 bases: TGTGCCAGCAGCCAAGTTGGTAAGGGGTTGGAGGCTGGAAACACCATATATTTT.

Turning to this clone: Relative to the germline gene, one junction end is altered; a read error may explain this. The J gene is TRBJ2-1, the V gene TRBV7-7; 9 bases match TRBD2. CDR1 and CDR2 (germline): SSHAT, FNYEAQ (reference sequence). The CDR3 totals 17 residues. The DNA for the CDR3 is TGTGCTAGCAGCCAAGATATGAGTCTAGCGGGGTACAATGAGCAGTTCTTC. This encodes CASSQDMSLAGYNEQFF.

This clone was found a few times. The rearrangement joins TRBV4-1 to TRBJ1-2, with D unresolved. The V gene's germline CDR1 is MGHRA and CDR2 YSYEKL. V was shortened by 1 base and J by 2 bases, with 11 bases between the two germline ends. The CDR3 loop spans 15 amino acids. The CDR3 coding sequence is TGCGCCAGCAGCCAAGGTCCCGGGAAGAACTATGGCTACACCTTC. This encodes CASSQGPGKNYGYTF.